The 18 T cell receptor beta chains given below trace back to one sample, sequenced in a study of cytomegalovirus exposure and HLA in healthy donors. Clones were sequenced by immunoSEQ multiplex PCR, and TCRdb holds only the in-frame ones, with some missing. There are 200,000 or so clones in the sample; around 84% occur only once, and 13% lies in the top ten. Sequenced material: PBMCs. These receptors all stem from a woman aged 25 to 39 in good health and CMV-seropositive.

The rearrangement uses TRBV5-1 and TRBJ2-2; D might be TRBD2 (5 bases). This CDR3 region has 16 residues. V lost 0 bases to trimming and J lost 7 bases, with 16 bases between them. CDR1 SGHRS and CDR2 YFSETQ come from the germline V gene. The CDR3 sequence is CASSLVTTTGVGELFF. CDR3 in DNA: TGCGCCAGCAGCTTGGTGACTACGACTGGGGTCGGGGAGCTGTTTTTT.

This chain joins TRBV6-5 and TRBJ1-4; no reliable D call. The CDR3 is 14 amino acids. The germline V gene encodes CDR1 MNHEY and CDR2 SVGAGI. V lost 2 bases and J lost 7, with 11 bases in between. The CDR3 DNA reads TGTGCCAGCAGTTACGGGCCAGGCAGTGAAAAACTGTTTTTT. Protein sequence: CASSYGPGSEKLFF.

V is TRBV27 and J is TRBJ2-1; tentatively, D is TRBD1 (5 bases). The germline V gene encodes CDR1 MNHEY and CDR2 SMNVEV (reference sequence). The V end was cut by 2 bases, the J end by 6 bases, with 14 bases between. This CDR3 comprises 15 residues. The CDR3 DNA reads TGTGCCAGCAGTTTAAGGGGTCCGGGCGCCAATGAGCAGTTCTTC. The encoded protein is CASSLRGPGANEQFF.

The chain employs TRBV5-1 and TRBJ1-1, with unresolved D. Germline-derived CDR1 and CDR2 are SGHRS and YFSETQ. Trimming took 6 bases from V and 1 from J, leaving 7 bases between them. The CDR3 totals 12 residues. CDR3 coding DNA: TGCGCCAGCAATCTAGGGAACACTGAAGCTTTCTTT. Protein product: CASNLGNTEAFF.

V is TRBV30 and J is TRBJ2-7; 10 bases are shared with TRBD1. This CDR3 is 15 amino acids long. Germline assignment: CDR1 GTSNPN and CDR2 SVGIG (reference sequence). After removal of 3 bases from V and 4 bases from J, the junction contained 9 bases not matched to a gene. In DNA form, the CDR3 reads TGTGCCTGGAGGGATCGGACAGGGGGTGGGTACGAGCAGTACTTC. Translating gives CAWRDRTGGGYEQYF.

The chain carries TRBV15 and TRBJ2-3; D possibly corresponds to TRBD2 (5 bases). Per germline, CDR1 LNHNV and CDR2 YYDKDF (reference sequence). CDR3 size: 13 residues. V dropped 11 bases and J dropped 5 bases, with 17 bases sitting between them. This CDR3 is CASGGSPKDTQYF. The DNA for the CDR3 is TGTGCCTCCGGAGGATCACCGAAAGATACGCAGTATTTT. The full variable domain, its missing parts supplied by reference TRBV15 and TRBJ2-3, is DAMVIQNPRYQVTQFGKPVTLSCSQTLNHNVMYWYQQKSSQAPKLLFHYYDKDFNNEADTPDNFQSRRPNTSFCFLDIRSPGLGDTAMYLCASGGSPKDTQYFGPGTRLTVL.

J is TRBJ2-1 and V is TRBV20-1, with TRBD1 identical over 10 bases. This CDR3 is 11 amino acids long. Trimming removed 4 bases from V and 15 bases from J; junction bases left unmatched: 6. CDR1 DFQATT and CDR2 SNEGSKA come from the germline V gene (reference sequence). The CDR3 spells CSATVGQGLFF. CDR3 in DNA: TGCAGTGCTACCGTGGGACAGGGGCTGTTCTTC.

CDR3: CASSFSMGRPGKQYF. The DNA for the CDR3 is TGTGCCAGCAGTTTCTCAATGGGCCGCCCGGGGAAGCAGTACTTC. This rearrangement joins TRBV28 to TRBJ2-7; possibly TRBD2 for D (5 bases). V was cut by 3 bases and J by 8 bases, with 20 bases left in between. The length of the CDR3 is 15 residues. Per germline, CDR1 MDHEN and CDR2 SYDVKM.

This chain's CDR3 is CASSLGFEIEAFF. In DNA form, the CDR3 reads TGCGCCAGCAGCTTGGGTTTCGAGATTGAAGCTTTCTTT. The chain couples TRBV5-1 to TRBJ1-1; unclear D gene. The CDR3 has 13 amino acids. Trimming took off 0 bases at V and 7 bases at J, with 10 bases between the two ends. Germline lookup yields CDR1 SGHRS and CDR2 YFSETQ.

This clone has more than one count but fewer than ten. The chain links TRBV6-5 to TRBJ1-2; 7 bases fit TRBD1. The V gene end was trimmed by 2 bases and the J gene end by 11 bases; junction bases not matched to a gene: 8. This CDR3 is built from 13 residues. In germline, CDR1 is MNHEY, CDR2 SVGAGI. CDR3 sequence: CASSYPQGLGYTF. The CDR3 nucleotides read TGTGCCAGCAGTTACCCACAGGGGTTAGGTTACACCTTC.

The chain has TRBV25-1 and TRBJ2-7; 8 nucleotides agree with TRBD2. The V and J ends lost 3 bases and 7 bases, in that order; junction bases with no gene match: 11. The germline gives CDR1 MGHDK, CDR2 SYGVNS. CDR3 size: 15 residues. The CDR3 nucleotides read TGTGCCAGCAGTGATCGGGGGGGACCTTCTGGAGAGCAGTACTTC. Its translation is CASSDRGGPSGEQYF.

V and J are TRBV5-1 and TRBJ2-7, with 7 bases identical to TRBD2. Germline V lookup: CDR1 SGHRS, CDR2 YFSETQ. V trimming: 8 bases; J trimming: 6 bases; junction bases outside the gene matches: 5. The CDR3 has 11 amino acids. The CDR3 bases are TGCGCCAGTCGGGAGGAGGGCGAGCAGTACTTC. This sequence encodes CASREEGEQYF.

This clone was observed once. This chain connects TRBV2 to TRBJ2-3, with 8 nucleotides matching TRBD1. The germline V gene encodes CDR1 SNHLY and CDR2 FYNNEI. The CDR3 sequence is 15 residues long. J gave up 5 bases and V 8 bases, and 12 bases lay outside the gene matches. Here the CDR3 reads CASSRYQGAGDTQYF. In DNA, the CDR3 is TGTGCCAGCTCCCGTTATCAGGGGGCCGGAGATACGCAGTATTTT.

The V and J genes are TRBV5-1 and TRBJ2-7, with 7 bases identical to TRBD2. CDR1 and CDR2 (germline): SGHRS, YFSETQ. CDR3 length equals 14 residues. V was pared by 4 bases and J by 3 bases, with 7 bases of the junction left unmatched. In DNA, the CDR3 is TGCGCCAGCAGCAGGGAGGGCAGCGACTACGAGCAGTACTTC. It encodes CASSREGSDYEQYF.

V is TRBV25-1 and J is TRBJ2-2, with D tentatively TRBD1 (5 bases). The germline gives CDR1 MGHDK, CDR2 SYGVNS. The CDR3 spans 17 residues. Trimming shortened V by 6 bases and J by 1 base, and 18 bases separated the two germline ends. CDR3 amino acids: CASSSVQGAMNTGELFF. CDR3 in DNA: TGTGCCAGCAGCAGTGTGCAGGGCGCCATGAACACCGGGGAGCTGTTTTTT.

This rearrangement joins TRBV4-1 to TRBJ1-4; no clear D. The CDR3 covers 15 residues. Trimming took off 4 bases at V and 6 bases at J, with 15 bases between the two ends. Germline assignment: CDR1 MGHRA and CDR2 YSYEKL. The CDR3 reads CASSPREQPDEKLFF. The CDR3 nucleotides read TGCGCCAGCAGCCCCCGGGAGCAGCCGGATGAAAAACTGTTTTTT.

The rearrangement uses TRBV5-1 and TRBJ1-2; TRBD1 matches 7 bases. Looked up from germline, CDR1 is SGHRS and CDR2 is YFSETQ. This CDR3 is 13 amino acids long. With V trimmed by 8 bases and J by 8 bases, 12 bases remained unmatched. The CDR3 loop is CARQNRGLRGYTF. The CDR3 region has the DNA TGCGCCAGGCAAAACAGGGGCCTCCGAGGCTACACCTTC.

The chain has TRBV18 and TRBJ2-7, with TRBD1 matching 9 bases. The CDR3 runs to 16 residues. Per germline, CDR1 KGHSH and CDR2 LQKENI. The junction had 12 bases not matched to a gene; V was cut back by 4 bases and J by 5 bases. CDR3 in amino acids: CASSHETGGNGDEQYF. CDR3 coding DNA: TGTGCCAGCTCACACGAGACAGGGGGTAATGGGGACGAGCAGTACTTC.